This is a list of T cell receptor beta chains from one sample in a study of cytomegalovirus exposure and HLA in healthy donors. Method: immunoSEQ multiplex PCR; TCRdb's copy keeps in-frame clones and lacks some. This table has 60,000 to 75,000 clones, approximately 96% appearing once. The specimen sequenced was PBMCs. The receptors derive from a man younger than 35 in good health and CMV-seronegative. The CDR3 runs from the conserved cysteine through the conserved F or W. Each record gives: clone size, J gene, V gene, D gene, CDR3 protein, CDR3 DNA. The D gene is left open where the match is weak. The size entry is marked missing in some rows and otherwise reads once, few, many or a size class.

NA	TRBJ2-5	TRBV27	TRBD1	CASSLWGQAAETQYF	TGTGCCAGCAGTTTATGGGGACAGGCTGCCGAGACCCAGTACTTC
NA	TRBJ2-7	TRBV11-2	NA	CASSLGGSYEQYF	TGTGCCAGCAGCTTAGGGGGCAGCTACGAGCAGTACTTC
NA	TRBJ2-1	TRBV7-2	TRBD2	CASSPSGNFLYEQFF	TGTGCCAGCAGCCCGAGCGGGAACTTTCTATATGAGCAGTTCTTC
NA	TRBJ2-7	TRBV5-1	TRBD1	CASSYKGTGVYEQYF	TGCGCCAGCAGTTATAAGGGGACAGGGGTCTACGAGCAGTACTTC
NA	TRBJ2-1	TRBV5-4	TRBD2	CASSLGASGSWNEQFF	TGTGCCAGCAGCTTGGGCGCTAGCGGGAGTTGGAATGAGCAGTTCTTC
NA	TRBJ2-4	TRBV7-8	NA	CASSPPRSTVAKNIQYF	TGTGCCAGCAGCCCACCCCGCTCGACAGTAGCCAAAAACATTCAGTACTTC
NA	TRBJ1-4	TRBV4-2	TRBD1	CASSQNIGQGQNEKLFF	TGTGCCAGCAGCCAAAACATCGGACAGGGGCAGAATGAAAAACTGTTTTTT
NA	TRBJ2-3	TRBV4-1	NA	CASSQGAGTAQYF	TGCGCCAGCAGCCAAGGGGCGGGAACGGCGCAGTATTTT
NA	TRBJ2-5	TRBV9	NA	CASSVGSGPQTQYF	TGTGCCAGCAGCGTAGGTTCGGGTCCCCAGACCCAGTACTTC
NA	TRBJ1-3	TRBV5-4	TRBD1	CASSEQGSGNTIYF	TGTGCCAGCAGTGAACAGGGGTCTGGAAACACCATATATTTT
NA	TRBJ2-3	TRBV30	TRBD2	CAWRHSGSIPDTQYF	TGTGCCTGGAGACACAGCGGGAGCATCCCAGATACGCAGTATTTT
NA	TRBJ1-4	TRBV7-9	TRBD1	CASSSLQGGNEKLFF	TGTGCCAGCAGCTCATTGCAGGGGGGTAATGAAAAACTGTTTTTT
NA	TRBJ2-5	TRBV6-6	NA	CASSYHPERYVETQYF	TGTGCCAGCAGTTACCATCCTGAGCGGTACGTGGAGACCCAGTACTTC
NA	TRBJ2-1	TRBV5-4	TRBD2	CASSLGTSGYNEQFF	TGTGCCAGCAGCTTGGGGACTAGCGGTTACAATGAGCAGTTCTTC
NA	TRBJ1-1	TRBV28	NA	CASSFRKHYTEAFF	TGTGCCAGCAGTTTCAGGAAGCATTACACTGAAGCTTTCTTT
NA	TRBJ2-5	TRBV19	NA	CASASVGETQYF	TGTGCCAGTGCTAGCGTGGGAGAGACCCAGTACTTC
NA	TRBJ2-7	TRBV10-3	NA	CAISVYSNYEQYF	TGTGCCATCAGTGTATATAGTAACTACGAGCAGTACTTC
once	TRBJ2-7	TRBV18	TRBD1	CASSPGQLGAYEQYF	TGTGCCAGCTCACCGGGACAGCTTGGCGCCTACGAGCAGTACTTC
NA	TRBJ1-3	TRBV29-1	NA	CSVQGFSGNTIYF	TGCAGCGTTCAGGGTTTTTCTGGAAACACCATATATTTT
NA	TRBJ2-1	TRBV2	TRBD2	CASSEPPGHAPSGRADEQFF	TGTGCCAGCAGTGAACCCCCAGGGCATGCCCCTAGCGGGAGGGCCGATGAGCAGTTCTTC
NA	TRBJ2-1	TRBV5-1	NA	CASSPSTGHEQFF	TGCGCCAGCAGCCCCTCCACAGGGCATGAGCAGTTCTTC
once	TRBJ2-7	TRBV28	TRBD2	CASSWGTSRAEQYF	TGTGCCAGCAGTTGGGGGACTAGTCGTGCCGAGCAGTACTTC
NA	TRBJ1-1	TRBV6-5	NA	CASSQRAGTEAFF	TGTGCCAGCAGTCAACGAGCGGGGACTGAAGCTTTCTTT
NA	TRBJ1-1	TRBV6-6	NA	CASRSTGNTEAFF	TGTGCCAGCAGGTCCACAGGGAACACTGAAGCTTTCTTT
NA	TRBJ2-4	TRBV28	TRBD2	CASSPLSGRLNIQYF	TGTGCCAGCAGTCCCCTAAGCGGGAGGTTGAACATTCAGTACTTC
NA	TRBJ2-7	TRBV6-1	NA	CASSGGVGDFAYEQYF	TGTGCCAGCAGTGGAGGAGTCGGAGATTTCGCCTACGAGCAGTACTTC
NA	TRBJ2-7	TRBV7-8	TRBD1	CASSGDRAPGVKISYEQYF	TGTGCCAGCAGCGGGGACAGGGCCCCGGGGGTTAAGATTTCCTACGAGCAGTACTTC
NA	TRBJ1-2	TRBV6-5	NA	CASSIRGNYGYTF	TGTGCCAGCAGTATCCGGGGGAACTATGGCTACACCTTC
NA	TRBJ2-1	TRBV28	TRBD2	CASRTSGMGEQFF	TGTGCCAGCCGGACTAGCGGGATGGGTGAGCAGTTCTTC
once	TRBJ2-7	TRBV28	NA	CASSLWGEYEQYF	TGTGCCAGCAGTTTATGGGGAGAATACGAGCAGTACTTC
NA	TRBJ2-2	TRBV2	TRBD1	CASRRQGNTGELFF	TGTGCCAGCAGACGACAGGGGAACACCGGGGAGCTGTTTTTT
NA	TRBJ1-2	TRBV6-1	NA	CASRTGQMGYGYTF	TGTGCCAGCAGAACCGGACAGATGGGCTATGGCTACACCTTC
NA	TRBJ2-2	TRBV6-1	TRBD2	CATPALAGDSGELFF	TGTGCCACCCCCGCTCTAGCGGGAGACAGCGGGGAGCTGTTTTTT
NA	TRBJ2-1	TRBV5-1	TRBD2	CASSQTSGTYNEQFF	TGCGCCAGCAGCCAAACTAGCGGAACCTACAATGAGCAGTTCTTC
once	TRBJ2-5	TRBV7-8	TRBD2	CASSLPGLAGEAGETQYF	TGTGCCAGCAGCCTTCCGGGACTAGCGGGAGAGGCGGGAGAGACCCAGTACTTC
NA	TRBJ1-1	TRBV7-9	NA	CASSFPGENTEAFF	TGTGCCAGCAGCTTTCCAGGGGAAAACACTGAAGCTTTCTTT
NA	TRBJ1-1	TRBV27	NA	CASSLTGFMNTEAFF	TGTGCCAGCAGTTTAACAGGGTTCATGAACACTGAAGCTTTCTTT
NA	TRBJ1-1	TRBV5-1	NA	CASSLNERQGWTEAFF	TGCGCCAGCAGCTTGAACGAGCGTCAGGGTTGGACTGAAGCTTTCTTT
NA	TRBJ2-1	TRBV4-1	NA	CASSQGSGTPEQFF	TGCGCCAGCAGCCAAGGTTCCGGGACTCCCGAGCAGTTCTTC
NA	TRBJ2-7	TRBV6-5	NA	CASSEEIHYEQYF	TGTGCCAGCAGTGAGGAGATACACTACGAGCAGTACTTC
NA	TRBJ2-5	TRBV4-1	TRBD2	CASRPETSGRYQETQYF	TGCGCCAGCAGGCCGGAGACTAGCGGGAGGTACCAAGAGACCCAGTACTTC
once	TRBJ1-3	TRBV19	TRBD1	CASSGHRGRGNTIYF	TGTGCCAGTAGTGGACACAGGGGGCGCGGAAACACCATATATTTT
once	TRBJ2-7	TRBV28	NA	CASSSVQGFYEQYF	TGTGCCAGCAGTTCGGTACAGGGCTTCTACGAGCAGTACTTC
NA	TRBJ2-1	TRBV10-3	NA	CAISDVELAPNEQFF	TGTGCCATCAGTGACGTGGAGTTGGCGCCCAATGAGCAGTTCTTC
NA	TRBJ2-2	TRBV28	TRBD1	CASSIRDRYTGELFF	TGTGCCAGCAGTATCCGGGACAGATACACCGGGGAGCTGTTTTTT
NA	TRBJ2-3	TRBV7-3	TRBD2	CASSGSIAGGTLTDTQYF	TGTGCCAGCAGCGGTTCCATAGCGGGAGGGACTCTCACAGATACGCAGTATTTT
NA	TRBJ2-1	TRBV5-6	TRBD2	CASSLSGSRYNEQFF	TGTGCCAGCAGCTTAAGCGGGAGTAGGTACAATGAGCAGTTCTTC
NA	TRBJ2-1	TRBV11-2	TRBD2	CASSLARRGAGEQFF	TGTGCCAGCAGCTTAGCGCGGCGGGGGGCAGGAGAGCAGTTCTTC
NA	TRBJ1-5	TRBV4-1	TRBD1	CASSQGGQANQPQHF	TGCGCCAGCAGCCAAGGCGGACAGGCAAATCAGCCCCAGCATTTT